The next 13 T cell receptor beta chains were all read from a single sample in a study of T-cell reconstitution after alpha-beta-depleted transplantation in children. It was with unique molecular identifiers that the TCRbeta library was prepared. One entry per CDR3 protein results from TCRdb running MiXCR on the PCR reads. The sample lists a few hundred thousand distinct CDR3 sequences; approximately 7% were seen once. The starting material was PBMCs, obtained before TCRalphabeta/CD19-depleted stem cell transplant. The receptors originated from a boy between 2 and 10 years old with acute lymphoblastic leukemia, due to receive a stem cell transplant.

This clonotype appeared a single time. At one end the junction does not follow the germline gene, possibly because of a read error. CDR3 DNA sequence: TGTGCCAGCAGTTTCCCACAATACAATCAGCAGTTCTTC. Translating gives CASSFPQYNQQFF. This chain links TRBV28 with TRBJ2-1, with unresolved D. Germline V gives CDR1 MDHEN, CDR2 SYDVKM. The CDR3 has 13 amino acids.

There are a few counts of this clonotype. The chain is built from TRBV6-1 and TRBJ2-7; 11 nucleotides match TRBD2. Germline values: CDR1 MNHNS, CDR2 SASEGT. This CDR3 comprises 16 residues. Trimming removed 8 bases from V and 2 bases from J; junction bases left unmatched: 11. For the CDR3, the DNA is TGTGCCAGCGACCCCGCGGGACTAGCGGCTACCTACGAGCAGTACTTC. Its protein is CASDPAGLAATYEQYF.

This chain uses TRBV28 with TRBJ2-2, with D possibly matching TRBD1 (5 bases). Per the germline V gene, CDR1 is MDHEN and CDR2 is SYDVKM. The V end was cut by 7 bases, the J end by 4 bases, with 16 bases between. This CDR3 is built from 15 residues. The CDR3: CASITGSVGTGELFF. The DNA of the CDR3 is TGTGCCAGCATTACAGGCAGCGTGGGCACCGGGGAGCTGTTTTTT.

This clonotype was detected a few times. The chain joins TRBV29-1 to TRBJ2-1; TRBD2 matches 8 bases. The CDR3 extends over 17 amino acids. Per the germline V gene, CDR1 is SQVTM and CDR2 is ANQGSEA. The V gene end was trimmed by 7 bases and the J gene end by 1 base; junction bases not matched to a gene: 15. The CDR3 DNA is TGCAGCGCGGAGGGACGGGAGGGCTCCCGGTCCTACAATGAGCAGTTCTTC. It translates to CSAEGREGSRSYNEQFF.

There are a few counts of this clonotype. V is TRBV5-5 and J is TRBJ2-1, with a tentative D call TRBD2 (5 bases). Looked up from germline, CDR1 is SGHKS and CDR2 is YYEKEE (reference sequence). Trimming cost V 5 bases and J 8 bases, with 11 bases left between them. The CDR3 totals 12 residues. The CDR3 DNA reads as TGTGCCAGCAGGGACCTGGAGGATGAGCAGTTCTTC. Translated: CASRDLEDEQFF.

This clonotype was counted many times. The chain joins TRBV7-9 to TRBJ2-3; D may correspond to TRBD1 or TRBD2 (5 bases each). The V gene's germline CDR1 is SEHNR and CDR2 FQNEAQ (reference sequence). The CDR3 is 15 amino acids. V shed 5 bases and J shed 5 bases, with 17 bases lying between them. The CDR3 DNA reads TGTGCCAGCAGCCCTCCTCCGGGACGGAGAGATACGCAGTATTTT. Translating gives CASSPPPGRRDTQYF.

This clonotype appeared many times. The chain uses TRBV14 and TRBJ1-1; D not certain. V lost 0 bases, J lost 4 bases, and 9 bases lay in between. Per germline, CDR1 SGHDN and CDR2 FVKESK. This CDR3 is 14 amino acids long. The CDR3 DNA is TGTGCCAGCAGCCAAGAGAGAGGTTTCACTGAAGCTTTCTTT. This sequence encodes CASSQERGFTEAFF.

This clonotype was seen a few times. Being one base from a much bigger clone, this may be a read error. The chain employs TRBV3-1 and TRBJ2-5, with 12 positions matching TRBD1. The CDR3 covers 14 residues. The V and J ends lost 4 bases and 4 bases, in that order; junction bases with no gene match: 1. From germline, CDR1 is LGHDT and CDR2 YNNKEL (reference sequence). DNA for the CDR3: TGTGCCAGCAGCCGGGGACAGGGGGCAGAGACCCAGTACTTC. Translated, it gives CASSRGQGAETQYF.

This clonotype was detected many times. The rearrangement joins TRBV29-1 to TRBJ2-1, with 9 bases lining up with TRBD2. The CDR3 spans 14 residues. CDR1 SQVTM and CDR2 ANQGSEA come from the germline V gene. V gave up 4 bases and J gave up 4 bases; unmatched junction bases: 5. CDR3 bases: TGCAGCGTTGTAGCGCGGGGGGGTTACAATGAGCAGTTCTTC. This codes for CSVVARGGYNEQFF.

This clonotype was seen ten or more times. The chain is built from TRBV2 and TRBJ2-5; D possibly corresponds to TRBD2 (6 bases). The CDR3 is made up of 13 amino acids. V was cut by 6 bases and J by 5 bases, with 13 bases left in between. The germline gives CDR1 SNHLY, CDR2 FYNNEI. The CDR3 coding sequence is TGTGCCAGCAGCTTAGGGGAGGTGGAGACCCAGTACTTC. Protein sequence: CASSLGEVETQYF.

The rearrangement uses TRBV5-1 and TRBJ2-7, with D perhaps TRBD1 or TRBD2 (5 bases each). Per the germline V gene, CDR1 is SGHRS and CDR2 is YFSETQ. The CDR3 contains 13 residues. With 5 bases removed from V and 0 bases from J, the gap between germline ends came to 9 bases. The CDR3 DNA sequence: TGCGCCAGCAGTCGGGACCTCTCCTACGAGCAGTACTTC. This sequence encodes CASSRDLSYEQYF.

The chain has TRBV7-2 and TRBJ2-5; a weak D match, TRBD1 (5 bases). The CDR3 sequence is 15 residues long. The V end lost 5 bases, the J end lost 3 bases, and 16 bases lay between the germline ends. Germline CDR1 is SGHTA and CDR2 is FQGNSA. The CDR3 nucleotides read TGTGCCAGCAGCATAAGGGGCCAAATAGAAGAGACCCAGTACTTC. Amino acid sequence: CASSIRGQIEETQYF.

The V and J genes are TRBV20-1 and TRBJ2-2; no clear D gene. The CDR3 totals 14 residues. Germline V gene data show CDR1 as DFQATT and CDR2 as SNEGSKA (reference sequence). Trimming cost V 1 base and J 1 base, with 7 bases left between them. CDR3 bases: TGCAGTGCTAGAGGTAGCATGAACACCGGGGAGCTGTTTTTT. Translation: CSARGSMNTGELFF.